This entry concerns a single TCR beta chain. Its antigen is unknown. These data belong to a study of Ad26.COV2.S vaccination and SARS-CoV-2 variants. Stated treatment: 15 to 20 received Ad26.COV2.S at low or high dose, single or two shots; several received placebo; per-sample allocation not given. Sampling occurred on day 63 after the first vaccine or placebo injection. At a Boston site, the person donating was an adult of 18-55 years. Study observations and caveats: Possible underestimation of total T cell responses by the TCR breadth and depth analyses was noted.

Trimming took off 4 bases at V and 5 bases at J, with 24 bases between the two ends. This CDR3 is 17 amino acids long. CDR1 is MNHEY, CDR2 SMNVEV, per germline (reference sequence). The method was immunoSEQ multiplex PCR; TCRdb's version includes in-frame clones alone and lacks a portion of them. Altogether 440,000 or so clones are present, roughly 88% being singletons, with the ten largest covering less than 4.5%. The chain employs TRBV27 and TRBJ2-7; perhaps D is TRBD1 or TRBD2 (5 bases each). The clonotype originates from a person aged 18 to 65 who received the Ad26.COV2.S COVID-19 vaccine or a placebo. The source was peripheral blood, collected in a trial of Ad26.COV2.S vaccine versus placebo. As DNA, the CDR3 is TGTGCCAGCAGTTGGTCGGGAAATCAGGGTTCCGTCCACGAGCAGTACTTC. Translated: CASSWSGNQGSVHEQYF.